The 22 T cell receptor beta chains below come from one sample, sequenced in a study of blood T cell repertoires in COVID-19. Sequencing was performed with immunoSEQ multiplex PCR; in TCRdb, only in-frame clones are kept and a portion is missing. This sample has tens of thousands of clones, with more than 75% found just once. The sequencing input was peripheral blood. The receptors derive from a man aged 50 to 60 with active or convalescent COVID-19.

This clone has a handful of counts. This chain links TRBV4-1 with TRBJ1-2; D might be TRBD1 (6 bases). The CDR3 length is 14 residues. Trimming left V 0 bases short and J 8 bases short, with 13 bases between. Germline CDR1 MGHRA, CDR2 YSYEKL. Here the CDR3 reads CASSQDNPGVGYTF. CDR3 nucleotide sequence: TGCGCCAGCAGCCAAGATAACCCAGGGGTGGGCTACACCTTC.

In its sample, this clone was seen once. The rearrangement links TRBV24-1 to TRBJ2-1; 11 bases are shared with TRBD2. The junction had 8 bases not matched to a gene; V was cut back by 5 bases and J by 9 bases. Per germline, CDR1 KGHDR and CDR2 SFDVKD. The CDR3 is 15 amino acids. The CDR3 DNA sequence: TGTGCCACCAGTGGGTTTAGCGGGGGGGCGGGTGAGCAGTTCTTC. It translates to CATSGFSGGAGEQFF.

This clone was recorded once. The V gene is TRBV18, the J gene TRBJ1-5, with 9 bases lining up with TRBD1. Germline V gene lookup returns CDR1 KGHSH and CDR2 LQKENI. V lost 5 bases to trimming and J lost 7 bases; unmatched junction nucleotides: 9. The CDR3 is 15 amino acids. CDR3 sequence reads: CASSSRQGVGQPQHF. The CDR3 nucleotides are TGTGCCAGCTCATCCCGACAGGGGGTGGGGCAGCCCCAGCATTTT. Full variable domain (remainder filled in from reference TRBV18 and TRBJ1-5): NAGVMQNPRHLVRRRGQEARLRCSPMKGHSHVYWYRQLPEEGLKFMVYLQKENIIDESGMPKERFSAEFPKEGPSILRIQQVVRGDSAAYFCASSSRQGVGQPQHFGDGTRLSIL.

The chain recombines TRBV6-5 with TRBJ2-1, with 7 bases aligning to TRBD1. CDR1 and CDR2 from the germline V gene are MNHEY and SVGAGI. This CDR3 contains 14 residues. Germline trimming cut 5 bases from V and 2 bases from J; bases unmatched to any gene: 3. The CDR3 loop reads CASSKGQPYNEQFF. The CDR3 coding sequence is TGTGCCAGCAGTAAGGGACAGCCCTACAATGAGCAGTTCTTC.

The J gene is TRBJ1-2, the V gene TRBV6-1; 7 nucleotides align to TRBD1. Germline V lookup: CDR1 MNHNS, CDR2 SASEGT. V lost 2 bases and J lost 4; bases outside the gene matches: 7. CDR3 size: 15 residues. The CDR3 here is CASSEKRQGIYGYTF. The CDR3 nucleotides read TGTGCCAGCAGTGAAAAGCGACAGGGTATCTATGGCTACACCTTC.

The chain employs TRBV28 and TRBJ1-5; 8 nucleotides match TRBD1. The CDR3 loop spans 17 amino acids. The germline V gene has CDR1 MDHEN and CDR2 SYDVKM. The V gene end was trimmed by 5 bases and the J gene end by 2 bases; junction bases not matched to a gene: 11. As DNA, the CDR3 is TGTGCCAGCAGTCCATCTCAGGGGGCGATTGGCAATCAGCCCCAGCATTTT. Translation: CASSPSQGAIGNQPQHF.

CDR3 amino acids: CASSTNRGKDYGYTF. CDR3 sequence (DNA): TGCGCCAGCAGCACTAACAGGGGGAAGGACTATGGCTACACCTTC. The chain employs TRBV4-1 and TRBJ1-2, with 8 bases identical to TRBD1. Losses at the gene ends were 5 bases for V and 3 bases for J; bases not matched to a gene: 8. The CDR3 runs to 15 residues. Germline lookup yields CDR1 MGHRA and CDR2 YSYEKL.

The rearrangement uses TRBV29-1 and TRBJ2-5, with 9 bases lining up with TRBD1. With 8 bases clipped from V and 1 base from J, the junction kept 5 bases outside the gene matches. Looked up from germline, CDR1 is SQVTM and CDR2 is ANQGSEA. The CDR3 totals 13 residues. Here the CDR3 reads CSSDRGGQETQYF. The CDR3 DNA follows: TGCAGCTCGGACAGGGGTGGCCAAGAGACCCAGTACTTC.

V and J are TRBV21-1 and TRBJ1-1. TRBV21-1 is assigned pseudogene status. The CDR3 is 14 residues long. CDR3 region: CASSTTARDTEAFF. For the CDR3, the DNA is TGTGCCAGCAGCACGACTGCCCGCGACACTGAAGCTTTCTTT.

J is TRBJ1-2 and V is TRBV2; the match to TRBD1 covers 7 bases. The ends lost 5 bases at V and 8 bases at J; junction bases unmatched: 8. This CDR3 has 13 residues. Germline V CDR1 and CDR2: SNHLY, FYNNEI. DNA for the CDR3: TGTGCCAGCAGTCCCCAGGGGGTAGAGGGCTACACCTTC. The encoded protein is CASSPQGVEGYTF.

The V call is TRBV19, the J call TRBJ2-3, with 8 bases aligning to TRBD1. The CDR3 is 14 amino acids. The germline gives CDR1 LNHDA, CDR2 SQIVND (reference sequence). The V gene end was trimmed by 4 bases and the J gene end by 6 bases; junction bases not matched to a gene: 6. In DNA, the CDR3 is TGTGCCAGTAGTACCCTACAGGGGGAGGATACGCAGTATTTT. Translated, it gives CASSTLQGEDTQYF. The full variable domain, completed using reference TRBV19 and TRBJ2-3, is DGGITQSPKYLFRKEGQNVTLSCEQNLNHDAMYWYRQDPGQGLRLIYYSQIVNDFQKGDIAEGYSVSREKKESFPLTVTSAQKNPTAFYLCASSTLQGEDTQYFGPGTRLTVL.

The rearrangement joins TRBV30 to TRBJ2-5; D is perhaps TRBD1 (6 bases). The V gene lost 7 bases and the J gene lost 1 base, with 13 bases spanning the gap. The CDR3 is 13 residues long. CDR1 is GTSNPN, CDR2 SVGIG, per germline (reference sequence). In nucleotides, the CDR3 is TGTGCCTCCGAGACGACAGGCCAAGAGACCCAGTACTTC. This codes for CASETTGQETQYF.

Details on this clone: The identical CDR3 is also encoded by other nucleotide sequences in the sample. This chain joins TRBV7-9 and TRBJ1-2; 7 positions agree with TRBD1. Germline loops: CDR1 SEHNR, CDR2 FQNEAQ (reference sequence). J lost 5 bases, V lost 1 base, and 1 base had no gene match. The length of the CDR3 is 13 residues. The CDR3 is CASSLGQGYGYTF. The CDR3 nucleotides are TGTGCCAGCAGCTTAGGACAGGGTTATGGCTACACCTTC.

The V gene is TRBV19, the J gene TRBJ2-3, with 12 positions matching TRBD2. V lost 5 bases and J lost 4; bases outside the gene matches: 10. The CDR3 covers 17 residues. CDR1 is LNHDA and CDR2 is SQIVND in the germline V gene (reference sequence). This CDR3 reads CASSPRTSGVMSDTQYF. In DNA form, the CDR3 reads TGTGCCAGTAGTCCAAGGACTAGCGGGGTTATGTCAGATACGCAGTATTTT.

V gene TRBV3-1 (or the pseudogene TRBV3-2) combines with J gene TRBJ2-4; D is possibly TRBD2 (5 bases). The V end lost 1 base, the J end lost 9 bases, and 10 bases lay between the germline ends. This CDR3 region has 13 residues. Germline V gene lookup returns CDR1 LGHDT and CDR2 YNNKEL (reference sequence). The chain's CDR3 is CASSQGTEGIQYF. CDR3 DNA: TGTGCCAGCAGCCAAGGTACCGAGGGCATTCAGTACTTC.

The rearrangement links TRBV18 to TRBJ1-6; 7 bases are shared with TRBD1. CDR1 is KGHSH and CDR2 is LQKENI in the germline V gene. The CDR3 has 15 amino acids. The trim removed 6 bases at V and 7 bases at J, leaving 9 bases unmatched. For the CDR3, the DNA is TGTGCCAGCTCCTTCTCGGGACAGATCAATTCACCCCTCCACTTT. Translated, it gives CASSFSGQINSPLHF.

This clone has a single count. The rearrangement uses TRBV28 and TRBJ2-5; TRBD2 matches 8 bases. Germline V gene lookup returns CDR1 MDHEN and CDR2 SYDVKM. V trimming: 11 bases; J trimming: 2 bases; junction bases outside the gene matches: 7. The CDR3 sequence is 13 residues long. The DNA for the CDR3 is TGTGCCGCTCGGGGGGGCGGACAAGAGACCCAGTACTTC. The encoded protein is CAARGGGQETQYF.

In this sample, this clone is medium-sized (0.01 to 0.1%). The chain recombines TRBV27 with TRBJ1-2; 10 positions agree with TRBD1. V dropped 6 bases and J dropped 8; count of bases not matched to a gene: 12. Germline V lookup: CDR1 MNHEY, CDR2 SMNVEV (reference sequence). This CDR3 has 15 amino acids. As DNA, the CDR3 is TGTGCCAGCAGGACCTCGGACAGGGGGTTGGGCGGCTACACCTTC. Protein: CASRTSDRGLGGYTF.

In nucleotides, the CDR3 is TGCGCCAGCAGCCCGTCAGACAGGTTCTATGGCTACACCTTC. It is translated as CASSPSDRFYGYTF. The V and J genes are TRBV5-1 and TRBJ1-2; TRBD1 might be the D (6 bases). With 4 bases removed from V and 4 bases from J, the gap between germline ends came to 14 bases. This CDR3 contains 14 residues. CDR1 is SGHRS, CDR2 YFSETQ, per germline.

The rearrangement joins TRBV6-5 to TRBJ2-6, with 7 bases fitting TRBD2. Germline V gene data show CDR1 as MNHEY and CDR2 as SVGAGI. V lost 8 bases to trimming and J lost 2 bases; unmatched junction nucleotides: 3. CDR3 length: 14 amino acids. CDR3 sequence (DNA): TGTGCCAGCGGCGCGGGGGCTGGGGCCAACGTCCTGACTTTC. This translates into CASGAGAGANVLTF.

The DNA of the CDR3 is TGTGCCAGCTCACCTGGACAGGGCGAGGGTGAAAAACTGTTTTTT. Translated, it gives CASSPGQGEGEKLFF. The chain carries TRBV18 and TRBJ1-4, with 8 bases fitting TRBD1. Germline lookup yields CDR1 KGHSH and CDR2 LQKENI. There are 15 residues in the CDR3. V gave up 3 bases and J gave up 7 bases; unmatched junction bases: 7. Full variable domain (outside the CDR3, taken from reference TRBV18 and TRBJ1-4): NAGVMQNPRHLVRRRGQEARLRCSPMKGHSHVYWYRQLPEEGLKFMVYLQKENIIDESGMPKERFSAEFPKEGPSILRIQQVVRGDSAAYFCASSPGQGEGEKLFFGSGTQLSVL.

V usage is TRBV20-1 and J usage is TRBJ2-5; D uncertain. This CDR3 spans 11 amino acids. Looked up from germline, CDR1 is DFQATT and CDR2 is SNEGSKA (reference sequence). V dropped 4 bases and J dropped 5 bases, with 8 bases sitting between them. The CDR3 is CSATGFETQYF. The CDR3, as DNA: TGCAGTGCTACAGGTTTTGAGACCCAGTACTTC.